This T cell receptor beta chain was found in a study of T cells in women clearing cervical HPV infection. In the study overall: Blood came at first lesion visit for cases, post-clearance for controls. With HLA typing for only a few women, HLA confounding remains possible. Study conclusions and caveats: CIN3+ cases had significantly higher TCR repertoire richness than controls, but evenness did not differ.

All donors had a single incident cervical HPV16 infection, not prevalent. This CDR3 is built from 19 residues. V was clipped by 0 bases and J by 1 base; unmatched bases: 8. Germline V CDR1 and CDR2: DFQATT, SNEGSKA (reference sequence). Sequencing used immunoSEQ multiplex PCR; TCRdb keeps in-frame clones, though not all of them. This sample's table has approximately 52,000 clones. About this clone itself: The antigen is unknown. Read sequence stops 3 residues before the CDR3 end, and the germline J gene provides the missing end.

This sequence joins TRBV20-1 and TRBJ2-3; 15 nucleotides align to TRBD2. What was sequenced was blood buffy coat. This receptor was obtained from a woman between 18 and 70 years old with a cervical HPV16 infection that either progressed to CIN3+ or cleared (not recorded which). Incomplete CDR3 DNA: TGCAGTGCTAGAGACGGGACTAGCGGGGGGTTCACTGGCACAGATACG. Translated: CSARDGTSGGFTGTDT. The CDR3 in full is CSARDGTSGGFTGTDTQYF.